This T cell receptor (beta chain) was retrieved from a study of tumor-infiltrating lymphocytes in primary liver carcinoma. The input was approximately 500 ng total RNA; TCR beta cDNA was made from it with a constant-region primer. Libraries of TCR beta came from three nested multiplex PCR rounds with slightly modified ARM-PCR. TRBV1-TRBV30 forward primers paired with a C-beta reverse primer were used in the first two PCR rounds, which ran approximately 11 cycles each. One entry per CDR3 protein results from TCRdb running MiXCR on the multiplex PCR reads. There are tens of thousands of distinct CDR3 sequences in the sample; around 75% occur only once, and under 45% lies in the top ten. Study-level findings and limits: Tumor-adjacent and tumor-blood pairs overlapped less than tumor region pairs did.

For each extraction, RNA and DNA were obtained together from roughly 20-30 mg of unsorted bulk tissue. CDR1 SGHRS and CDR2 YFSETQ come from the germline V gene. This CDR3 is 12 amino acids long. This clonotype was found once. Its antigen is not identified. The junction differs from germline at one of its ends, possibly a read error. V is TRBV5-1 and J is TRBJ2-7; D is undetermined. This receptor was taken from a man aged 35 to 55 with primary liver carcinoma and hepatitis B virus infection. Source material: tumor-adjacent normal liver tissue. CDR3 bases: TGCGCCAGGAGACATACCGACGACGATCAGCACTTC. As protein: CARRHTDDDQHF.